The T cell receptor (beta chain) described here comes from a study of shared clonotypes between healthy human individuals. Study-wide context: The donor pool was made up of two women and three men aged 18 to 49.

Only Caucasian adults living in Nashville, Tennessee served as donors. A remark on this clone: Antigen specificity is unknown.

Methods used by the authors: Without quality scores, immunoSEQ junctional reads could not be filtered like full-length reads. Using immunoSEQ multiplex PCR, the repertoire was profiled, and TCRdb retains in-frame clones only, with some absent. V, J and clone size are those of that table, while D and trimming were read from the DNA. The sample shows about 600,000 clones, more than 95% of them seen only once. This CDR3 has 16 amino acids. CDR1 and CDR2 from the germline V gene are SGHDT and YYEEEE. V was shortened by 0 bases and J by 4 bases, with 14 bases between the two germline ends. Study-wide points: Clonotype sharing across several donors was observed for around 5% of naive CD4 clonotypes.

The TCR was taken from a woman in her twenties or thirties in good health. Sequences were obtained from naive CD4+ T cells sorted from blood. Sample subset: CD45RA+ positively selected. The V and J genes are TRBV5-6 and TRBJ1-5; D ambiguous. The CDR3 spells CASSLGEQLWNQPQHF. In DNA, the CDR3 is TGTGCCAGCAGCTTGGGGGAACAATTGTGGAATCAGCCCCAGCATTTT.